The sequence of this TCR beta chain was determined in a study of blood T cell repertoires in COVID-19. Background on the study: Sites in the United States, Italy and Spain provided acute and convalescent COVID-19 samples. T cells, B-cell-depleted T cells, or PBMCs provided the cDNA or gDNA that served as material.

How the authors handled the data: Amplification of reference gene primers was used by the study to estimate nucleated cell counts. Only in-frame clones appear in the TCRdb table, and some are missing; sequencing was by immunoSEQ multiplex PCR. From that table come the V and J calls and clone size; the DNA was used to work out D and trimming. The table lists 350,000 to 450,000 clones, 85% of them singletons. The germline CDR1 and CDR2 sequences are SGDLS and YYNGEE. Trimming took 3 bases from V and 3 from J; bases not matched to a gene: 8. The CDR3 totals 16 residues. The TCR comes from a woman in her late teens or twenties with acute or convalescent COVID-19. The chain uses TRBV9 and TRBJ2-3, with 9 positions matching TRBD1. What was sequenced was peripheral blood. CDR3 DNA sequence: TGTGCCAGCAGCGCCTCACAGGGGGCGCTGACAGATACGCAGTATTTT. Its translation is CASSASQGALTDTQYF.